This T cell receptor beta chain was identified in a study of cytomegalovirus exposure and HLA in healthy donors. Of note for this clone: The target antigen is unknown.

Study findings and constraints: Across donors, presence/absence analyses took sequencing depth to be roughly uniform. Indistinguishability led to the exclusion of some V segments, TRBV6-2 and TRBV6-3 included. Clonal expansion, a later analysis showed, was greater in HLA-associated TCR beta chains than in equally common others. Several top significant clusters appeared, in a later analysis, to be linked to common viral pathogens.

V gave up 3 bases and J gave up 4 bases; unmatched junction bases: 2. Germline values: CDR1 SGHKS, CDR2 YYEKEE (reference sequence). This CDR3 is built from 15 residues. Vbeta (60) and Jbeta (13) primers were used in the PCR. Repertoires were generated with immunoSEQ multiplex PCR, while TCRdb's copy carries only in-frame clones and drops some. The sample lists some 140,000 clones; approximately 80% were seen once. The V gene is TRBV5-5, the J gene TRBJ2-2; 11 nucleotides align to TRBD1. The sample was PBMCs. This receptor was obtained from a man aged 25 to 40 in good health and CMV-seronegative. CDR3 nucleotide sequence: TGTGCCAGCAGCTCCGGGACAGGGGGCACCGGGGAGCTGTTTTTT. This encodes CASSSGTGGTGELFF.